These T cell receptor beta chains were read from a single sample in a study of vaccination and CD4 T cells after COVID-19. These TCRs are of unknown antigen specificity. TCRdb re-called the PCR reads with MiXCR, one entry per CDR3 protein. Found here are some 17,000 distinct CDR3 sequences, approximately 70% of them singletons; the top ten hold roughly a sixth. The material sequenced was CD4+ T cells from blood, cultured in vitro. The receptors come from a human donor who had recovered from COVID-19. Both conserved end residues are part of each CDR3. D genes are given only for firm matches. Part of the rows lack a size; the others show once, few, many or a class for expanded clones.

size	J	V	D	DNA	CDR3
once	TRBJ2-2	TRBV6-1	.	TGTGCCAGCACTCTCCACTCCAGAGCCACCGGGGAGCTGTTTTTT	CASTLHSRATGELFF
.	TRBJ1-5	TRBV28	.	TGTGCCAGCAGTCCGGACCACAGGGGCAATCAGCCCCAGCATTTT	CASSPDHRGNQPQHF
.	TRBJ2-7	TRBV11-2	.	TGTGCCAGCAGACTAACACAGCGTCGGGACGAGCAGTACTTC	CASRLTQRRDEQYF
.	TRBJ1-1	TRBV19	TRBD1	TGTGCCAGTAGTAACGGACAGGGGAGGGTCACTGAAGCTTTCTTT	CASSNGQGRVTEAFF
few	TRBJ1-1	TRBV11-3	.	TGTGCCAGCAGCTTAGAATCCAGTGGCACTGAAGCTTTCTTT	CASSLESSGTEAFF
.	TRBJ1-5	TRBV6-2/TRBV6-3	TRBD1	TGTGCCAGCAACCAAGGGACAGCTAATCAGCCCCAGCATTTT	CASNQGTANQPQHF
.	TRBJ1-5	TRBV7-2	.	TGTGCCAGCAGCTTGTCAAAGGGTAATCAGCCCCAGCATTTT	CASSLSKGNQPQHF
few	TRBJ1-5	TRBV15	TRBD1	TGTGCCACCAGCAGAGACAGGGGGCTTTATCAGCCCCAGCATTTT	CATSRDRGLYQPQHF
.	TRBJ1-5	TRBV5-1	.	TGCGCCAGCAGCGTACAGGGCCCCCCGAATCAGCCCCAGCATTTT	CASSVQGPPNQPQHF
few	TRBJ2-6	TRBV15	TRBD1	TGTGCCACCAGCAGAGAACGAACAGGGGGGACTGGGGCCAACGTCCTGACTTTC	CATSRERTGGTGANVLTF
few	TRBJ1-5	TRBV6-1	.	TGTGCCAGCAGTGAAGGGCCGGTTTATACGCCCCAGCATTTT	CASSEGPVYTPQHF
few	TRBJ1-1	TRBV12-3/TRBV12-4	.	TGTGCCAGCACCCCGGAGCCCACCCGTCGGCAGAACACTGAAGCTTTCTTT	CASTPEPTRRQNTEAFF
.	TRBJ2-5	TRBV24-1	.	TGTGCCACCAGTACCGACTTAGAGACCCAGTACTTC	CATSTDLETQYF
.	TRBJ1-5	TRBV28	TRBD1	TGTGCCAGCAGGCCAACGGGACAGGGAATTCAGCCCCAGCATTTT	CASRPTGQGIQPQHF
.	TRBJ2-2	TRBV20-1	TRBD1	TGCAGTGCTAGGTGGGGACAGGGAACCGGGGAGCTGTTTTTT	CSARWGQGTGELFF
.	TRBJ1-6	TRBV7-3	TRBD1	TGTGCCAGCAGCCGCCCGACAGGGTCAATTTCACCCCTCCACTTT	CASSRPTGSISPLHF
.	TRBJ2-1	TRBV7-9	TRBD2	TGTGCCAGCAGCAGCACCGGGACTAGCGGGACCTACAATGAGCAGTTCTTC	CASSSTGTSGTYNEQFF
.	TRBJ1-1	TRBV7-2	.	TGTGCCAGCAGTTACCGGGTGGGGGTGAACACTGAAGCTTTCTTT	CASSYRVGVNTEAFF
.	TRBJ1-6	TRBV11-1	.	TGTGCCAGCAGAGCTAATACAGGGCCATCACCCCTCCACTTT	CASRANTGPSPLHF
.	TRBJ2-7	TRBV7-2	TRBD2	TGTGCCAGCAGCTTAGGAGGAGCGGGGGCCCCGTCTTACGAGCAGTACTTC	CASSLGGAGAPSYEQYF
.	TRBJ1-1	TRBV6-2/TRBV6-3	TRBD1	TGTGCCAGCAGATACAGGGGAATGAACACTGAAGCTTTCTTT	CASRYRGMNTEAFF
.	TRBJ1-4	TRBV20-1	TRBD1	TGCAGTGCTAGGTCGGGACAGGGAGATGAAAAACTGTTTTTT	CSARSGQGDEKLFF
.	TRBJ2-5	TRBV15	.	TGTGCCACCAGCAGACCGGGACTTCTAGAGACCCAGTACTTC	CATSRPGLLETQYF
.	TRBJ2-7	TRBV11-3	.	TGTGCCAGCAGCCAAAGGACAGCCACCCTGTCCTACGAGCAGTACTTC	CASSQRTATLSYEQYF